The present entry profiles one T cell receptor beta chain with its context. Its antigen is unknown. The data were obtained in a study of OX40 agonist ivuxolimab in advanced cancers. The wider study: The mean age was 60 years, ranging from about 23 to 79, with 82.7% of participants male.

Generated by immunoSEQ multiplex PCR, the TCRdb table keeps only in-frame clones and is missing some. The sample carries more than 35,000 clones, around 80% recorded once. With 4 bases clipped from V and 2 bases from J, the junction kept 3 bases outside the gene matches. Germline-derived CDR1 and CDR2 are SGHRS and YFSETQ. CDR3 length: 15 residues. Findings and caveats of the study: CD8+ T cells were the subset that, on average, had more expanded clones than CD4+. Clonal expansion by week 6 occurred in CD4+ and CD8+ blood T cells (at 0.1 to 3.0 mg/kg). In the 0.1-3.0 mg/kg groups, partial responders showed among the lowest expansion.

This specimen was CD4+ or CD8+ T cells sorted from blood, taken in a trial of the OX40 agonist ivuxolimab. This sequence joins TRBV5-1 and TRBJ2-1; 10 bases fit TRBD2. The TCR comes from an adult with an advanced solid tumor such as melanoma, head and neck, liver or kidney cancer. CDR3 DNA sequence: TGCGCCAGCAGCGATGGACTAGCGGCCTACAATGAGCAGTTCTTC. This codes for CASSDGLAAYNEQFF.